A selection of T cell receptor beta chains follows, all from one sample in a study of blood T cell repertoires in COVID-19. Sequencing used immunoSEQ multiplex PCR; TCRdb keeps in-frame clones, though not all of them. Of roughly 300,000 clones listed, approximately 85% are singletons. Sequencing used peripheral blood. These TCRs come from a human donor in a cohort sampled during active COVID-19. The CDR3 runs from the conserved cysteine through the conserved F or W. The D gene is left open where the match is weak. Clone size is given for some rows only: seen once, a few or many times, or a class if the clone is expanded.

v_call	j_call	d_call	clone_size	cdr3_aa	cdr3_nt
TRBV24-1	TRBJ2-7	TRBD1	NA	CATSDWTGGEQYF	TGTGCCACCAGTGACTGGACAGGGGGCGAGCAGTACTTC
TRBV10-3	TRBJ1-5	NA	NA	CAITPGADQPQHF	TGTGCCATCACTCCAGGGGCAGATCAGCCCCAGCATTTT
TRBV19	TRBJ1-3	TRBD1	NA	CASSTVWDRAKSRSGNTIYF	TGTGCCAGTAGTACCGTATGGGACAGGGCGAAGAGCAGATCTGGAAACACCATATATTTT
TRBV7-3	TRBJ2-3	TRBD1	NA	CASSWTGTSTDTQYF	TGTGCCAGCAGCTGGACAGGGACTAGCACAGATACGCAGTATTTT
TRBV2	TRBJ1-6	TRBD1	NA	CASSAGQQNNSPLHF	TGTGCCAGCAGTGCGGGACAGCAAAACAATTCACCCCTCCACTTT
TRBV6-5	TRBJ1-1	NA	NA	CASRFFRNMNTEAFF	TGTGCCAGCAGATTCTTCAGAAACATGAACACTGAAGCTTTCTTT
TRBV9	TRBJ2-7	TRBD1	NA	CASSLTGGEQYF	TGTGCCAGCAGCCTTACAGGGGGCGAGCAGTACTTC
TRBV18	TRBJ1-1	TRBD1	few	CASSPAGTVNTEAFF	TGTGCCAGCTCACCCGCCGGGACAGTCAACACTGAAGCTTTCTTT
TRBV5-5	TRBJ2-7	TRBD2	NA	CASSSPGTNEYF	TGTGCCAGCAGCTCCCCCGGGACTAACGAGTACTTC
TRBV6-5	TRBJ1-3	NA	NA	CATGGRDSGNTIYF	TGTGCCACCGGGGGGAGGGACTCTGGAAACACCATATATTTT
TRBV4-2	TRBJ1-2	TRBD1	NA	CASSQYWRQGGNYGYTF	TGTGCCAGCAGCCAATACTGGAGACAGGGGGGGAACTATGGCTACACCTTC
TRBV6-1	TRBJ1-6	NA	few	CASSEGGINNSPLHF	TGTGCCAGCAGTGAAGGGGGCATCAATAATTCACCCCTCCACTTT
TRBV27	TRBJ2-1	TRBD2	NA	CASRKVARGFNEQFF	TGTGCCAGCAGGAAAGTAGCGCGGGGGTTCAATGAGCAGTTCTTC
TRBV12-5	TRBJ1-4	TRBD1	NA	CASGPRDRGPEKLFF	TGTGCTAGTGGTCCCCGGGACAGGGGGCCTGAAAAACTGTTTTTT
TRBV6-5	TRBJ2-3	NA	NA	CASSYSRVTDTQYF	TGTGCCAGCAGTTACTCGAGGGTCACAGATACGCAGTATTTT
TRBV9	TRBJ2-7	NA	NA	CASSVRSDVISYEQYF	TGTGCCAGCAGCGTACGGTCCGATGTGATTTCCTACGAGCAGTACTTC
TRBV6-2/TRBV6-3	TRBJ1-3	NA	few	CASSYHGSSGNTIYF	TGTGCCAGCAGTTACCACGGTTCCTCTGGAAACACCATATATTTT
TRBV2	TRBJ2-1	NA	once	CASSGDYEQFF	TGTGCCAGCAGTGGGGACTATGAGCAGTTCTTC
TRBV4-1	TRBJ1-4	NA	NA	CASSQLRGEKLFF	TGCGCCAGCAGCCAGCTTCGGGGGGAAAAACTGTTTTTT
TRBV5-1	TRBJ2-2	NA	few	CASSPGTPNTGELFF	TGCGCCAGCAGCCCCGGGACACCGAACACCGGGGAGCTGTTTTTT
TRBV19	TRBJ1-5	TRBD1	NA	CASSTYLQGDGNQPQHF	TGTGCCAGTAGTACTTACCTACAGGGGGACGGCAATCAGCCCCAGCATTTT
TRBV5-1	TRBJ2-7	NA	NA	CASSHLDGGGYEQYF	TGCGCCAGCAGCCACCTCGACGGAGGAGGCTACGAGCAGTACTTC
TRBV3-1/TRBV3-2	TRBJ1-1	NA	NA	CASSHRPEAAFF	TGTGCCAGCAGCCATCGACCCGAGGCAGCTTTCTTT
TRBV6-6	TRBJ2-2	TRBD1	NA	CASSQIPGQGSLASGELFF	TGTGCCAGCAGTCAGATTCCGGGACAGGGTTCTTTGGCGTCCGGGGAGCTGTTTTTT
TRBV5-1	TRBJ1-2	NA	NA	CASGSDTDSYGYTF	TGCGCCAGCGGTTCTGATACCGACAGCTATGGCTACACCTTC
TRBV10-2	TRBJ1-2	TRBD1	NA	CASRDRGGYTF	TGCGCCAGCCGGGACAGGGGTGGCTACACCTTC